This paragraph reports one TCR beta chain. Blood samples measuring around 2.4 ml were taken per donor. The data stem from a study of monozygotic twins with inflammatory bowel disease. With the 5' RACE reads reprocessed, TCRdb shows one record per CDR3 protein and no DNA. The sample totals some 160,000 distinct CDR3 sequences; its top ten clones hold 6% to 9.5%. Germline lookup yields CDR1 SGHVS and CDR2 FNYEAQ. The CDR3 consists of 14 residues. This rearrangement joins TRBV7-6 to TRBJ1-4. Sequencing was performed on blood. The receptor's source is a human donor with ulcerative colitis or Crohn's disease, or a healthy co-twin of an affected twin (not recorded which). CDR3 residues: CASSLQDDNEKLFF. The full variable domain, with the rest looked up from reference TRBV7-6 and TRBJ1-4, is GAGVSQSPRYKVTKRGQDVALRCDPISGHVSLYWYRQALGQGPEFLTYFNYEAQQDKSGLPNDRFSAERPEGSISTLTIQRTEQRDSAMYRCASSLQDDNEKLFFGSGTQLSVL.